The TCR beta chain described here comes from a study of shared clonotypes between healthy human individuals. Across the whole study: Donor composition was a couple of women and a few men, aged 18 to 49. Per donor, three plates held CD4 naive cells, three held CD4 memory, two held CD8 naive and one held CD8 memory. Broader study findings: Depth of sequencing was expected to influence donor clonotype sharing.

This clone was found once. Its cognate antigen is unknown. The assay was immunoSEQ multiplex PCR, and TCRdb's table has in-frame clones only and misses some. The sample contains around 330,000 clones, around two thirds of which appear only once. The receptor's source is a man younger than 45 in good health. Sequenced: memory CD4+ T cells sorted from blood. Regarding subset: CD45RA-negative fraction.

Here the CDR3 DNA reads TGTGCCAGCAGCTTAAGAGCGGGACTCTCCTACGAGCAGTACTTC. This encodes CASSLRAGLSYEQYF. The V gene is TRBV5-4, the J gene TRBJ2-7; 7 nucleotides align to TRBD2. The CDR3 extends over 15 amino acids. Per germline, CDR1 SGHNT and CDR2 YYREEE (reference sequence). Unmatched junction bases numbered 5, after V lost 2 bases and J lost 0 bases. Full variable domain (outside the CDR3, taken from reference TRBV5-4 and TRBJ2-7): ETGVTQSPTHLIKTRGQQVTLRCSSQSGHNTVSWYQQALGQGPQFIFQYYREEENGRGNFPPRFSGLQFPNYSSELNVNALELDDSALYLCASSLRAGLSYEQYFGPGTRLTVT.